This T cell receptor beta chain stems from a study of identical twins. CDR3 length: 18 residues. Germline V gene lookup returns CDR1 MNHEY and CDR2 SVGAGI. Trimming removed 4 bases from V and 3 bases from J; junction bases left unmatched: 16. This clonotype was detected a few times. MiXCR was run by TCRdb on the 5' RACE reads, yielding one entry per CDR3 protein. Of hundreds of thousands of distinct CDR3 sequences listed, 18% are singletons. This same sample was also part of a study on T cells expressing NK-cell markers.

The source of this sequence is a woman aged 18-29 years in good health. The sample taken for sequencing was PBMCs. The rearrangement uses TRBV6-5 and TRBJ2-7; TRBD1 aligns across 9 bases. Written as DNA, the CDR3 is TGTGCCAGCAGTTCGGGACAGGGTTACCGGACGGGGGACTACGAGCAGTACTTC. Its translation: CASSSGQGYRTGDYEQYF.